Each of the 7 T cell receptor beta chains below was sequenced from the same sample in a study of blood T cell repertoires in COVID-19. Some clones are missing from TCRdb's copy, which holds only in-frame ones; the method was immunoSEQ multiplex PCR. Found here are about 200,000 clones, roughly nine tenths of them singletons; the top ten hold approximately 0.69%. The sequenced sample was peripheral blood. The receptors shown here come from a man in his forties or fifties with acute or convalescent COVID-19.

The chain carries TRBV4-1 and TRBJ2-2, with 9 bases that match TRBD2. Germline CDR1 and CDR2: MGHRA and YSYEKL. The CDR3 has 17 residues. V dropped 0 bases and J dropped 4; count of bases not matched to a gene: 6. The CDR3 loop reads CASSQDLAGGPTGELFF. For the CDR3, the DNA is TGCGCCAGCAGCCAAGACTTGGCGGGAGGGCCCACCGGGGAGCTGTTTTTT.

The chain combines TRBV27 with TRBJ1-6; TRBD1 might be the D (6 bases). The germline V gene encodes CDR1 MNHEY and CDR2 SMNVEV (reference sequence). The CDR3 covers 15 residues. With 6 bases removed from V and 2 bases from J, the gap between germline ends came to 11 bases. CDR3: CASRTDRTYNSPLHF. CDR3 coding DNA: TGTGCCAGCAGAACTGACAGGACCTATAATTCACCCCTCCACTTT.

The chain employs TRBV5-1 and TRBJ2-2, with 14 bases that match TRBD2. Per germline, CDR1 SGHRS and CDR2 YFSETQ. Unmatched junction bases numbered 3, after V lost 4 bases and J lost 1 base. The CDR3 is made up of 17 amino acids. The CDR3 nucleotides are TGCGCCAGCAGCCACGGACTAGCGGGGGGGAACACCGGGGAGCTGTTTTTT. It translates to CASSHGLAGGNTGELFF.

This clone was seen more than once but under ten times. The rearrangement joins TRBV11-2 to TRBJ1-2; 8 bases are a match to TRBD1. This CDR3 is built from 15 residues. Trimming cost V 5 bases and J 4 bases; bases outside gene matches: 9. CDR1 and CDR2 (germline): SGHAT, FQNNGV. Here the CDR3 reads CASSPNAGQGYGYTF. CDR3 bases: TGTGCCAGCAGCCCCAACGCCGGACAGGGCTATGGCTACACCTTC.

This chain joins TRBV29-1 and TRBJ2-1; 13 bases line up with TRBD2. Germline V lookup: CDR1 SQVTM, CDR2 ANQGSEA. V dropped 6 bases and J dropped 7; count of bases not matched to a gene: 9. This CDR3 comprises 15 residues. CDR3 in amino acids: CSVVGTSGMWNEQFF. Here the CDR3 DNA reads TGCAGCGTCGTTGGGACTAGCGGGATGTGGAATGAGCAGTTCTTC.

The genes are TRBV6-5 and TRBJ1-2; 8 nucleotides align to TRBD1. With V trimmed by 7 bases and J by 6 bases, 7 bases remained unmatched. The length of the CDR3 is 13 residues. In germline, CDR1 is MNHEY, CDR2 SVGAGI. CDR3 in amino acids: CASKETGVDGYTF. The DNA for the CDR3 is TGTGCCAGCAAGGAGACAGGGGTCGATGGCTACACCTTC.

The chain employs TRBV3-1 (or the pseudogene TRBV3-2) and TRBJ1-1, with 7 bases that match TRBD1. The CDR3 is 15 amino acids. The germline V gene encodes CDR1 LGHDT and CDR2 YNNKEL (reference sequence). V was pared by 4 bases and J by 1 base, with 6 bases of the junction left unmatched. CDR3 coding DNA: TGTGCCAGCAGCCGCGGAGGGGGCCGGAACACTGAAGCTTTCTTT. Translated: CASSRGGGRNTEAFF.